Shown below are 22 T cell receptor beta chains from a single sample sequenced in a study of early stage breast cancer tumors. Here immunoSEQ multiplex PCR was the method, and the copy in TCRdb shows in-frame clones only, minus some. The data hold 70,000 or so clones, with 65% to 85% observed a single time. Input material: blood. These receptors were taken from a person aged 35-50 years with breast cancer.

The DNA for the CDR3 is TGTGCCAGCAGTGAAGAGGGTTACAATGAGCAGTTCTTC. This translates into CASSEEGYNEQFF. The chain combines TRBV6-1 with TRBJ2-1; D remains unclear. This CDR3 has 13 amino acids. The V end lost 1 base, the J end lost 4 bases, and 5 bases lay between the germline ends. Germline-derived CDR1 and CDR2 are MNHNS and SASEGT.

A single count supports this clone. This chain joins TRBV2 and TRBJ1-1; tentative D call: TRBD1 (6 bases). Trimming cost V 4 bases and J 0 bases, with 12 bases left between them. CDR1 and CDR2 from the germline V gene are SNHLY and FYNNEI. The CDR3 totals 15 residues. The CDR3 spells CASSGQGHLNTEAFF. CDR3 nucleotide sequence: TGTGCCAGCAGTGGGCAGGGACACCTGAACACTGAAGCTTTCTTT.

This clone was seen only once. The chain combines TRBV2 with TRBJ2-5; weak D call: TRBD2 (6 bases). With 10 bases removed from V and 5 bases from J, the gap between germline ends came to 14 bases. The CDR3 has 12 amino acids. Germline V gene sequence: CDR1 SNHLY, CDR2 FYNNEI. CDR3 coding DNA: TGTGCCACCATGAGGGGAGGCGAGACCCAGTACTTC. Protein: CATMRGGETQYF.

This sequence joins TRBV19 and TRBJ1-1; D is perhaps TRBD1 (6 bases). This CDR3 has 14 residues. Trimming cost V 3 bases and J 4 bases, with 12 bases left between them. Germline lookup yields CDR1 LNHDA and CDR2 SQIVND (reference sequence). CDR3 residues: CASSIKGGSTEAFF. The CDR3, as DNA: TGTGCCAGTAGTATTAAGGGGGGAAGCACTGAAGCTTTCTTT.

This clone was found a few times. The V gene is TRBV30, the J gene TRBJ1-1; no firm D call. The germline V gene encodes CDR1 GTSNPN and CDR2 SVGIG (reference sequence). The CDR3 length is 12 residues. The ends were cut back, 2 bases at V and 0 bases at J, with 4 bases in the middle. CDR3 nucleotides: TGTGCCTGGAGTACAGTGAACACTGAAGCTTTCTTT. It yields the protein CAWSTVNTEAFF.

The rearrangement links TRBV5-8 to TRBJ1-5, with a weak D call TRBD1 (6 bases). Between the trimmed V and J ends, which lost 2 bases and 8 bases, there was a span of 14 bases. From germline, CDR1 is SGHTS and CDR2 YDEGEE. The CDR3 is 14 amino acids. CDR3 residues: CASSFGVGAEPQHF. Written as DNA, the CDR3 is TGTGCCAGCAGCTTCGGAGTGGGGGCAGAGCCCCAGCATTTT.

CDR3 residues: CASSLRGQGNEKLFF. In nucleotides, the CDR3 is TGTGCCAGCAGCTTAAGGGGACAGGGGAATGAAAAACTGTTTTTT. This chain joins TRBV7-9 and TRBJ1-4; the match to TRBD1 covers 10 bases. The CDR3 has 15 amino acids. CDR1 and CDR2 from the germline V gene are SEHNR and FQNEAQ (reference sequence). Trimming at V came to 2 bases and at J to 5 bases, leaving 2 bases not matched to a gene.

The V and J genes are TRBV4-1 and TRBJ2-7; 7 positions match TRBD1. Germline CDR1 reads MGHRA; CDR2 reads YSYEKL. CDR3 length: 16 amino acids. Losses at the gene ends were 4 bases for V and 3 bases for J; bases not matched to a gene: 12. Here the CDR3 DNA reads TGCGCCAGCAGCCTTGGGGCGACAGGGATAAACTACGAGCAGTACTTC. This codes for CASSLGATGINYEQYF.

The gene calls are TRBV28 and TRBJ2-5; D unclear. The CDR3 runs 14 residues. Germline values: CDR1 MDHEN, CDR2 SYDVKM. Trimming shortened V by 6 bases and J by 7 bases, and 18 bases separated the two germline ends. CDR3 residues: CASSPETARRTQYF. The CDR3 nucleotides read TGTGCCAGCAGCCCTGAAACGGCCCGTCGGACCCAGTACTTC.

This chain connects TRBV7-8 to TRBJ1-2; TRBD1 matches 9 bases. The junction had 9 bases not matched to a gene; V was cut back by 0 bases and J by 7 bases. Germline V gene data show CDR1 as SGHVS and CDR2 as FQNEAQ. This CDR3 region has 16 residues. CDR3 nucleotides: TGTGCCAGCAGCTTAGCGGGGCTGACAGGGGGAGTTGGCTACACCTTC. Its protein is CASSLAGLTGGVGYTF.

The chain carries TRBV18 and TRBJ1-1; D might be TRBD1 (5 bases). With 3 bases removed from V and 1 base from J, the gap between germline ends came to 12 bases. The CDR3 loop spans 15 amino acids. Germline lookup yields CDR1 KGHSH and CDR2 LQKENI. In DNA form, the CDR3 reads TGTGCCAGCTCACCCCCGGGACGGCCGAACACTGAAGCTTTCTTT. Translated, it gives CASSPPGRPNTEAFF. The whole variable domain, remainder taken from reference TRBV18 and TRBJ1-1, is NAGVMQNPRHLVRRRGQEARLRCSPMKGHSHVYWYRQLPEEGLKFMVYLQKENIIDESGMPKERFSAEFPKEGPSILRIQQVVRGDSAAYFCASSPPGRPNTEAFFGQGTRLTVV.

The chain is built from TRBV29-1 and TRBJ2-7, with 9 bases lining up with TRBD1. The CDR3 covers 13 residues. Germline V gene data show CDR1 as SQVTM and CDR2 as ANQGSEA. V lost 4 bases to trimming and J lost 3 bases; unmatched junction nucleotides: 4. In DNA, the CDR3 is TGCAGCGTTGTGGGACAGGGAGGCTACGAGCAGTACTTC. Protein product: CSVVGQGGYEQYF.

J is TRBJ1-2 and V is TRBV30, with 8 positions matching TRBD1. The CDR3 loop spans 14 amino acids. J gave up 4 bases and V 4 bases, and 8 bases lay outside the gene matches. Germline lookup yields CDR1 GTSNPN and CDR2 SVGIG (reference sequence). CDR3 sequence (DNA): TGTGCCTGGACCGCCGGACAGGGCGGCTATGGCTACACCTTC. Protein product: CAWTAGQGGYGYTF.

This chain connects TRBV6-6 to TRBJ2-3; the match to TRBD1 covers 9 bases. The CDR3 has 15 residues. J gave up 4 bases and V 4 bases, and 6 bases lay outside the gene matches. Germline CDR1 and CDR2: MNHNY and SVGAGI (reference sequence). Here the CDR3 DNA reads TGTGCCAGCAGTTCGGGACAGGGACGGCCAGATACGCAGTATTTT. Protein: CASSSGQGRPDTQYF.

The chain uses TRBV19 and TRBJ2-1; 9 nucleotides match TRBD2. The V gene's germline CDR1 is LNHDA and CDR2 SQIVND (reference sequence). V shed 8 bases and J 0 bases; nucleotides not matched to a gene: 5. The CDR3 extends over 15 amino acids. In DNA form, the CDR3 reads TGTGCCAGTGGATATAGCGGGAGCTCCTACAATGAGCAGTTCTTC. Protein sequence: CASGYSGSSYNEQFF.

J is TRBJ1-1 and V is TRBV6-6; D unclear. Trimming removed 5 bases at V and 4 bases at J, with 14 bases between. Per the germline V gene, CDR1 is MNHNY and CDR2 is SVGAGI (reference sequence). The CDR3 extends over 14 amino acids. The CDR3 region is CASSRGEGFTEAFF. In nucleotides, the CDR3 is TGTGCCAGCAGTCGGGGAGAAGGGTTCACTGAAGCTTTCTTT.

CDR3 sequence: CASSETMQGTYEQYF. The CDR3 coding sequence is TGTGCCAGCAGTGAGACCATGCAGGGCACCTACGAGCAGTACTTC. The chain is built from TRBV2 and TRBJ2-7; TRBD1 is a possible D gene (5 bases). This CDR3 region has 15 residues. Germline values: CDR1 SNHLY, CDR2 FYNNEI. V was cut by 3 bases and J by 2 bases, with 14 bases left in between.

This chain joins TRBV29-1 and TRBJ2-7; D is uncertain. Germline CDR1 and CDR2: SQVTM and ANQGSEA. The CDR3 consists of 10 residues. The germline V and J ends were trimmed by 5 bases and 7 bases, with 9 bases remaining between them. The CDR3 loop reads CSVRTGEQYF. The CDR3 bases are TGCAGCGTTAGGACCGGGGAGCAGTACTTC.

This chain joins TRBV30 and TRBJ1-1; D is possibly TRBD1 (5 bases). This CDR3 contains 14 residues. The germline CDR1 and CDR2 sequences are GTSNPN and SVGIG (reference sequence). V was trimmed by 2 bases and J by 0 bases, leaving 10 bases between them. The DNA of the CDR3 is TGTGCCTGGAGTTCGGGACCGTTGAACACTGAAGCTTTCTTT. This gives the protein CAWSSGPLNTEAFF.

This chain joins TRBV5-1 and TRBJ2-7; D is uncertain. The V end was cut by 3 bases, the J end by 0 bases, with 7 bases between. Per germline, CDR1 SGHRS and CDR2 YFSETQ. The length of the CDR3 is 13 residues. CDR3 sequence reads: CASSWGDSYEQYF. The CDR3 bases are TGCGCCAGCAGCTGGGGTGACTCCTACGAGCAGTACTTC.

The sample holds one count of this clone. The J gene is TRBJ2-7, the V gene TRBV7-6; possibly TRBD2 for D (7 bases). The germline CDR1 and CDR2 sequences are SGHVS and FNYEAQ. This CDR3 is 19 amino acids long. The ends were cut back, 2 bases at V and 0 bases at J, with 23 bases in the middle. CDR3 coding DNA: TGTGCCAGCAGCTTAAGGGGGTCCCTTAGCGGGCTTAGCTCCTACGAGCAGTACTTC. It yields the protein CASSLRGSLSGLSSYEQYF.

Here the CDR3 reads CASSPPPASSTDTQYF. The CDR3 coding sequence is TGTGCCAGCTCACCACCTCCAGCTTCTAGCACAGATACGCAGTATTTT. This chain uses TRBV18 with TRBJ2-3; D is undetermined. Per the germline V gene, CDR1 is KGHSH and CDR2 is LQKENI. This CDR3 comprises 16 residues. With 0 bases removed from V and 0 bases from J, the gap between germline ends came to 10 bases. Looking up the rest from reference TRBV18 and TRBJ2-3 gives the full variable domain: NAGVMQNPRHLVRRRGQEARLRCSPMKGHSHVYWYRQLPEEGLKFMVYLQKENIIDESGMPKERFSAEFPKEGPSILRIQQVVRGDSAAYFCASSPPPASSTDTQYFGPGTRLTVL.